One sample yielded the 15 T cell receptor beta chains listed below, sequenced in a study of response to subunit inactivated influenza vaccine. TCRdb re-called the RT-PCR reads with MiXCR, one entry per CDR3 protein. This sample has 550,000 to 650,000 distinct CDR3 sequences, with approximately 12% found just once. The source was PBMCs from blood, collected on the day of vaccination. The receptors were gathered from a man aged 45 to 65 who received an inactivated influenza vaccine.

The rearrangement uses TRBV10-3 and TRBJ2-5, with 8 bases identical to TRBD1. Trimming cost V 10 bases and J 5 bases; bases outside gene matches: 9. Per the germline V gene, CDR1 is ENHRY and CDR2 is SYGVKD. The CDR3 sequence is 13 residues long. The CDR3 sequence is CATWDRLMETQYF. CDR3 bases: TGTGCCACCTGGGACAGGCTCATGGAGACCCAGTACTTC.

On this clonotype: A read error may be the cause here, since a much bigger clone is one base away. The CDR3 nucleotides are TGTGCCAGCAGCTTACGAGGACAGGGACCTCTTAGGTCCAACGTCCTGACTTTC. This translates into CASSLRGQGPLRSNVLTF. The gene calls are TRBV12-3 or TRBV12-4 and TRBJ2-6, with 8 bases identical to TRBD1. The CDR3 is 18 residues long. With V trimmed by 6 bases and J by 8 bases, 18 bases remained unmatched.

The J gene is TRBJ2-1, the V gene TRBV5-1; a possible D gene is TRBD1 (5 bases). The CDR3 consists of 15 residues. The ends were cut back, 1 base at V and 0 bases at J, with 8 bases in the middle. Germline V gene sequence: CDR1 SGHRS, CDR2 YFSETQ. The CDR3 loop is CASSLLTGSYNEQFF. The CDR3 bases are TGCGCCAGCAGCTTGCTCACAGGCTCCTACAATGAGCAGTTCTTC.

Many counts were recorded for this clonotype. DNA for the CDR3: TGTGCCAGCAGCCTGACTAGCGGGGCTTCAGATACGCAGTATTTT. The encoded protein is CASSLTSGASDTQYF. V is TRBV12-3 or TRBV12-4 and J is TRBJ2-3, with 11 positions matching TRBD2. V lost 6 bases, J lost 4 bases, and 6 bases stayed unmatched. The CDR3 extends over 15 amino acids.

V is TRBV4-3 and J is TRBJ1-1, with TRBD1 matching over 9 bases. CDR1 and CDR2 from the germline V gene are LGHNA and YSLEER. V lost 3 bases and J lost 2; bases outside the gene matches: 7. This CDR3 spans 16 amino acids. The CDR3 loop is CASSQTRDRDNTEAFF. For the CDR3, the DNA is TGCGCCAGCAGCCAGACCCGGGACAGGGATAACACTGAAGCTTTCTTT.

The chain is built from TRBV29-1 and TRBJ2-1, with D hard to call. Per germline, CDR1 SQVTM and CDR2 ANQGSEA. This CDR3 is built from 12 residues. Trimming shortened V by 4 bases and J by 6 bases, and 10 bases separated the two germline ends. The CDR3 bases are TGCAGCGTTGTGTTGTGGGGCAATGAGCAGTTCTTC. It encodes CSVVLWGNEQFF.

This clonotype was found many times. This sequence joins TRBV4-3 and TRBJ2-2; D gene uncertain. This CDR3 has 13 residues. V shed 0 bases and J shed 6 bases, with 5 bases lying between them. Germline-derived CDR1 and CDR2 are LGHNA and YSLEER. CDR3 sequence reads: CASSQDSAGELFF. DNA of the CDR3: TGCGCCAGCAGCCAAGATTCAGCCGGGGAGCTGTTTTTT.

This clonotype was observed a few times. This rearrangement joins TRBV12-3 or TRBV12-4 to TRBJ1-4; possible D gene TRBD1, 5 bases. The CDR3 runs 12 residues. The ends were cut back, 6 bases at V and 12 bases at J, with 14 bases in the middle. The CDR3 protein is CASSSWEGQLFF. In nucleotides, the CDR3 is TGTGCCAGCAGCTCCTGGGAGGGACAACTGTTTTTT.

This clonotype was observed many times. This sequence joins TRBV5-1 and TRBJ1-2, with TRBD1 matching 8 bases. This CDR3 is built from 15 residues. CDR1 and CDR2 from the germline V gene are SGHRS and YFSETQ. V was pared by 0 bases and J by 5 bases, with 6 bases of the junction left unmatched. This CDR3 reads CASSLAMGQVYGYTF. CDR3 DNA: TGCGCCAGCAGCTTGGCCATGGGACAGGTGTATGGCTACACCTTC.

This clonotype was observed a few times. V usage is TRBV7-9 and J usage is TRBJ1-1; D gene unclear. This CDR3 region has 16 residues. V gave up 4 bases and J gave up 3 bases, with 18 bases separating them. Germline V gene data show CDR1 as SEHNR and CDR2 as FQNEAQ (reference sequence). DNA of the CDR3: TGTGCCAGCAGCTCCAAGTTCGGCCAGGAGGACACTGAAGCTTTCTTT. It specifies CASSSKFGQEDTEAFF.

The rearrangement links TRBV5-1 to TRBJ2-2, with 10 bases identical to TRBD2. The V segment lost 7 bases and the J segment 1 base; nucleotides outside the gene matches: 13. There are 18 residues in the CDR3. Germline CDR1 SGHRS, CDR2 YFSETQ. The CDR3 nucleotides read TGCGCCAGCTCGATTTTTTCTAGCGGGGGCCGGAACACCGGGGAGCTGTTTTTT. Its protein is CASSIFSSGGRNTGELFF.

This clonotype appeared a few times. The chain carries TRBV9 and TRBJ2-3; D might be TRBD2 (6 bases). This CDR3 is built from 17 residues. The germline CDR1 and CDR2 sequences are SGDLS and YYNGEE. Trimming cost V 0 bases and J 4 bases, with 18 bases left between them. For the CDR3, the DNA is TGTGCCAGCAGCGTAGGTTCCGGGAGTGGGGTTGCAGATACGCAGTATTTT. Amino acid sequence: CASSVGSGSGVADTQYF.

This clonotype occurred a few times. The chain uses TRBV7-9 and TRBJ2-5; D is ambiguous. Germline CDR1 SEHNR, CDR2 FQNEAQ (reference sequence). The CDR3 totals 16 residues. V dropped 1 base and J dropped 1 base, with 13 bases sitting between them. The CDR3, as DNA: TGTGCCAGCAGCTTAGGTCATGTAACGGCCCAAGAGACCCAGTACTTC. It encodes CASSLGHVTAQETQYF.

The chain links TRBV3-1 to TRBJ2-3, with 7 bases fitting TRBD2. The CDR3 totals 15 residues. Germline V lookup: CDR1 LGHDT, CDR2 YNNKEL (reference sequence). Trimming removed 3 bases from V and 6 bases from J; junction bases left unmatched: 9. For the CDR3, the DNA is TGTGCCAGCAGCCAGCGCGGGGGAAAGGCGGATACGCAGTATTTT. This translates into CASSQRGGKADTQYF.

The chain is built from TRBV7-9 and TRBJ2-1; 8 bases match TRBD2. Losses at the gene ends were 1 base for V and 6 bases for J; bases not matched to a gene: 8. This CDR3 is built from 16 residues. Germline CDR1 reads SEHNR; CDR2 reads FQNEAQ (reference sequence). CDR3 bases: TGTGCCAGCAGCTTAGTTGAAGGGCTAGCGGGCAATGAGCAGTTCTTC. This translates into CASSLVEGLAGNEQFF. The full variable domain, in which reference TRBV7-9 and TRBJ2-1 provide the parts outside the CDR3, is DTGVSQNPRHKITKRGQNVTFRCDPISEHNRLYWYRQTLGQGPEFLTYFQNEAQLEKSRLLSDRFSAERPKGSFSTLEIQRTEQGDSAMYLCASSLVEGLAGNEQFFGPGTRLTVL.